This T cell receptor (beta chain) was recorded in a study of blood T cell repertoires in COVID-19. Clones were read by immunoSEQ multiplex PCR, and TCRdb kept only the in-frame ones, dropping some. The table has tens of thousands of clones, approximately 80% seen once. V lost 1 base and J lost 0, with 7 bases in between. The germline V gene encodes CDR1 SGHTA and CDR2 FQGNSA. The CDR3 spans 15 residues. This sequence originates from a man older than 75 with COVID-19, enrolled during active disease. The source material was peripheral blood. The chain joins TRBV7-2 to TRBJ1-3; D is possibly TRBD1 (6 bases). CDR3 coding DNA: TGTGCCAGCAGCTTAGGGACAGTCTCTGGAAACACCATATATTTT. Translating it yields CASSLGTVSGNTIYF.